This T cell receptor (beta chain) was recorded in a study of tumor and adjacent non-tumor tissue in lung cancer. General study points: Higher tumor TCR diversity was associated with shorter survival. Normal lung showed higher cumulative top 100 clone frequency than tumor. Tumor tissue had significantly higher TCR diversity than normal lung.

CDR3 length: 14 residues. CDR1 is KGHDR, CDR2 SFDVKD, per germline. A modified ARM-PCR protocol with three rounds of nested PCR amplified TCRbeta. TCRdb ran MiXCR on the multiplex PCR reads and lists one entry per CDR3 protein. The sample contains about 81,000 distinct CDR3 sequences, approximately 72% of which appear only once. With regard to this clonotype: Its antigen is unidentified. Germline is not matched at one junction end, which may reflect a read error.

RNA was extracted from bulk tissue without any cell sorting. The V and J genes are TRBV24-1 and TRBJ2-2; D call uncertain. The source of this sequence is a woman between 40 and 50 years old with non-small cell lung cancer. Input material: lung tumor tissue. CDR3 loop: CATIDLAATGELFF. The DNA for the CDR3 is TGTGCCACCATTGATTTGGCGGCGACCGGGGAGCTGTTTTTT.